These T cell receptor beta chains were read from a single sample in a study of blood T cell repertoires in COVID-19. Assay used: immunoSEQ multiplex PCR; TCRdb lists only in-frame clones, some missing. The data contain 150,000 to 200,000 clones, more than 75% of them seen just once; the ten biggest clones take up 18%. The sequenced material came from peripheral blood. Every receptor here comes from a person between 65 and 79 years old with COVID-19, enrolled during active disease. CDR3s include the opening cysteine and the closing phenylalanine or tryptophan. The order of the fields is D gene, V gene, clone size, J gene, CDR3 protein, CDR3 DNA. The D gene is left open where the match is weak. Clone size is stated in some rows and not others, as once, few, many or a class when expanded.

d_gene: -
v_gene: TRBV3-1/TRBV3-2
abundance: -
j_gene: TRBJ2-4
CDR3aa: CASSQGGRVLNPPQKNIQYF
CDR3nt: TGTGCCAGCAGCCAGGGGGGAAGGGTGCTAAACCCCCCCCAAAAAAACATTCAGTACTTC

d_gene: TRBD1
v_gene: TRBV30
abundance: -
j_gene: TRBJ2-2
CDR3aa: CAWSRQGLTGELFF
CDR3nt: TGTGCCTGGAGTCGACAGGGGTTAACCGGGGAGCTGTTTTTT

d_gene: -
v_gene: TRBV5-6
abundance: -
j_gene: TRBJ2-1
CDR3aa: CASSPRPLLRGGNEQFF
CDR3nt: TGTGCCAGCAGCCCGCGTCCTTTGCTCAGGGGTGGCAATGAGCAGTTCTTC

d_gene: TRBD2
v_gene: TRBV7-9
abundance: -
j_gene: TRBJ2-1
CDR3aa: CASSLSASGRFNEQFF
CDR3nt: TGTGCCAGCAGCTTATCGGCTAGCGGGAGGTTCAATGAGCAGTTCTTC

d_gene: TRBD1
v_gene: TRBV19
abundance: -
j_gene: TRBJ2-7
CDR3aa: CASSSQGQGEYYEQYF
CDR3nt: TGTGCCAGTAGTAGCCAGGGACAGGGCGAGTACTACGAGCAGTACTTC

d_gene: TRBD2
v_gene: TRBV5-1
abundance: -
j_gene: TRBJ2-1
CDR3aa: CASSLGGTSGVGSYNEQFF
CDR3nt: TGCGCCAGCAGCTTGGGAGGGACTAGCGGGGTAGGCTCCTACAATGAGCAGTTCTTC

d_gene: -
v_gene: TRBV18
abundance: -
j_gene: TRBJ1-1
CDR3aa: CASSHSDREAFF
CDR3nt: TGTGCCAGCTCACACTCCGACAGGGAAGCTTTCTTT

d_gene: TRBD1
v_gene: TRBV29-1
abundance: -
j_gene: TRBJ2-1
CDR3aa: CSARTGGNNEQFF
CDR3nt: TGCAGCGCCCGGACAGGGGGAAACAATGAGCAGTTCTTC

d_gene: -
v_gene: TRBV6-2/TRBV6-3
abundance: -
j_gene: TRBJ2-7
CDR3aa: CASSYYPGVLDEQYF
CDR3nt: TGTGCCAGCAGTTATTATCCAGGGGTTTTAGACGAGCAGTACTTC

d_gene: -
v_gene: TRBV6-5
abundance: -
j_gene: TRBJ2-1
CDR3aa: CASTGSLYEQFF
CDR3nt: TGTGCCAGCACGGGGTCCTTGTATGAGCAGTTCTTC

d_gene: -
v_gene: TRBV3-1/TRBV3-2
abundance: -
j_gene: TRBJ2-7
CDR3aa: CASSLLREQYF
CDR3nt: TGTGCCAGCAGCCTCCTCCGCGAGCAGTACTTC

d_gene: -
v_gene: TRBV7-9
abundance: once
j_gene: TRBJ1-1
CDR3aa: CASSLIEGTEAFF
CDR3nt: TGTGCCAGCAGCTTAATCGAGGGCACTGAAGCTTTCTTT

d_gene: -
v_gene: TRBV28
abundance: -
j_gene: TRBJ1-5
CDR3aa: CASSLTGFQPQHF
CDR3nt: TGTGCCAGCAGTTTAACCGGGTTTCAGCCCCAGCATTTT

d_gene: TRBD2
v_gene: TRBV6-6
abundance: -
j_gene: TRBJ2-1
CDR3aa: CASSSPGLADNEQFF
CDR3nt: TGTGCCAGCAGTTCGCCGGGACTAGCGGACAATGAGCAGTTCTTC

d_gene: TRBD2
v_gene: TRBV7-9
abundance: -
j_gene: TRBJ2-2
CDR3aa: CASSLMPAGGPGNTGELFF
CDR3nt: TGTGCCAGCAGCTTAATGCCAGCGGGAGGGCCGGGGAACACCGGGGAGCTGTTTTTT

d_gene: -
v_gene: TRBV9
abundance: -
j_gene: TRBJ1-1
CDR3aa: CASSVAGEGTEAFF
CDR3nt: TGTGCCAGCAGCGTAGCAGGGGAGGGGACTGAAGCTTTCTTT

d_gene: -
v_gene: TRBV3-1/TRBV3-2
abundance: -
j_gene: TRBJ2-5
CDR3aa: CASSQWAEETQYF
CDR3nt: TGTGCCAGCAGCCAATGGGCAGAAGAGACCCAGTACTTC

d_gene: -
v_gene: TRBV7-2
abundance: few
j_gene: TRBJ1-2
CDR3aa: CASSLSPIENYGYTF
CDR3nt: TGTGCCAGCAGCTTAAGCCCCATAGAGAACTATGGCTACACCTTC

d_gene: -
v_gene: TRBV29-1
abundance: -
j_gene: TRBJ1-1
CDR3aa: CSVGPGEGTEAFF
CDR3nt: TGCAGCGTTGGTCCAGGGGAGGGCACTGAAGCTTTCTTT

d_gene: -
v_gene: TRBV7-9
abundance: -
j_gene: TRBJ2-1
CDR3aa: CASSYRRGLNNEQFF
CDR3nt: TGTGCCAGCAGCTATAGGCGGGGGCTCAACAATGAGCAGTTCTTC

d_gene: TRBD1
v_gene: TRBV4-3
abundance: once
j_gene: TRBJ2-3
CDR3aa: CASSQEATGDPDTQYF
CDR3nt: TGCGCCAGCAGCCAAGAAGCGACAGGGGATCCGGATACGCAGTATTTT

d_gene: TRBD2
v_gene: TRBV2
abundance: -
j_gene: TRBJ2-5
CDR3aa: CASSSGVLQETQYF
CDR3nt: TGTGCCAGCTCGAGCGGGGTACTCCAAGAGACCCAGTACTTC

d_gene: -
v_gene: TRBV4-1
abundance: -
j_gene: TRBJ2-3
CDR3aa: CASSPGATGRLNTQYF
CDR3nt: TGCGCCAGCAGCCCTGGGGCTACAGGGCGATTAAATACGCAGTATTTT

d_gene: -
v_gene: TRBV5-5
abundance: once
j_gene: TRBJ1-6
CDR3aa: CASSLQDSLNSPLHF
CDR3nt: TGTGCCAGCAGCTTGCAGGACAGCCTTAATTCACCCCTCCACTTT

d_gene: -
v_gene: TRBV30
abundance: -
j_gene: TRBJ1-3
CDR3aa: CAWSDGFYRNTIYF
CDR3nt: TGTGCCTGGAGTGACGGGTTTTATCGAAACACCATATATTTT

d_gene: TRBD1
v_gene: TRBV19
abundance: -
j_gene: TRBJ1-2
CDR3aa: CASRPKRTGAAYGYTF
CDR3nt: TGTGCCAGTAGACCAAAACGGACAGGGGCCGCCTATGGCTACACCTTC

d_gene: -
v_gene: TRBV9
abundance: -
j_gene: TRBJ1-1
CDR3aa: CASSGSWVRNTEAFF
CDR3nt: TGTGCCAGCAGTGGTAGCTGGGTCAGGAACACTGAAGCTTTCTTT

d_gene: -
v_gene: TRBV18
abundance: -
j_gene: TRBJ1-5
CDR3aa: CASSPTLQTNQPQHF
CDR3nt: TGTGCCAGCTCACCAACCTTACAGACCAATCAGCCCCAGCATTTT

d_gene: TRBD1
v_gene: TRBV24-1
abundance: -
j_gene: TRBJ1-2
CDR3aa: CATSEPGTGGYGYTF
CDR3nt: TGTGCCACCAGTGAACCCGGGACAGGGGGATATGGCTACACCTTC

d_gene: -
v_gene: TRBV7-3
abundance: -
j_gene: TRBJ2-1
CDR3aa: CASSPPSVEQFF
CDR3nt: TGTGCCAGCAGCCCTCCTAGCGTCGAGCAGTTCTTC

d_gene: TRBD1
v_gene: TRBV2
abundance: -
j_gene: TRBJ2-1
CDR3aa: CASIGQGASLAESSYNEQFF
CDR3nt: TGTGCCAGCATTGGACAGGGGGCGTCTCTAGCGGAAAGCTCCTACAATGAGCAGTTCTTC

d_gene: TRBD2
v_gene: TRBV30
abundance: -
j_gene: TRBJ2-7
CDR3aa: CAWSFAGGYEQYF
CDR3nt: TGTGCCTGGAGTTTTGCGGGAGGGTACGAGCAGTACTTC

d_gene: TRBD1
v_gene: TRBV24-1
abundance: once
j_gene: TRBJ1-4
CDR3aa: CATSDGQATNEKLFF
CDR3nt: TGTGCCACCAGTGATGGACAGGCAACTAATGAAAAACTGTTTTTT

d_gene: -
v_gene: TRBV18
abundance: few
j_gene: TRBJ2-3
CDR3aa: CASSPGGAADTQYF
CDR3nt: TGTGCCAGCTCACCAGGCGGGGCAGCAGATACGCAGTATTTT

d_gene: TRBD1
v_gene: TRBV2
abundance: -
j_gene: TRBJ2-2
CDR3aa: CAGDRGRSTGELFF
CDR3nt: TGTGCCGGCGACAGGGGGCGTTCGACCGGGGAGCTGTTTTTT

d_gene: TRBD2
v_gene: TRBV27
abundance: -
j_gene: TRBJ2-3
CDR3aa: CASSSSGEPTDTQYF
CDR3nt: TGTGCCAGCAGTTCTAGCGGGGAACCCACAGATACGCAGTATTTT

d_gene: TRBD2
v_gene: TRBV7-2
abundance: -
j_gene: TRBJ2-3
CDR3aa: CASSVGLAVPDTQYF
CDR3nt: TGTGCCAGCAGTGTGGGACTAGCGGTACCAGATACGCAGTATTTT

d_gene: TRBD2
v_gene: TRBV7-8
abundance: -
j_gene: TRBJ2-3
CDR3aa: CASSLVTGLAGVDTQYF
CDR3nt: TGTGCCAGCAGCTTAGTAACGGGACTAGCGGGAGTGGATACGCAGTATTTT

d_gene: TRBD1
v_gene: TRBV7-2
abundance: -
j_gene: TRBJ2-2
CDR3aa: CASSRTGGNTGELFF
CDR3nt: TGTGCCAGCAGCCGGACAGGGGGGAACACCGGGGAGCTGTTTTTT

d_gene: TRBD1
v_gene: TRBV5-6
abundance: once
j_gene: TRBJ2-5
CDR3aa: CASSLAKDRGRLETQYF
CDR3nt: TGTGCCAGCAGCTTGGCGAAGGACAGGGGCAGGCTAGAGACCCAGTACTTC

d_gene: -
v_gene: TRBV28
abundance: -
j_gene: TRBJ1-2
CDR3aa: CASGWGYTF
CDR3nt: TGTGCCAGCGGCTGGGGCTACACCTTC

d_gene: TRBD2
v_gene: TRBV7-9
abundance: -
j_gene: TRBJ2-1
CDR3aa: CASSLSGGNYNEQFF
CDR3nt: TGTGCCAGCAGCCTCAGCGGGGGGAATTACAATGAGCAGTTCTTC

d_gene: -
v_gene: TRBV13
abundance: -
j_gene: TRBJ1-3
CDR3aa: CASSFSLSGNTIYF
CDR3nt: TGTGCCAGCAGCTTTAGCCTCTCTGGAAACACCATATATTTT

d_gene: TRBD1
v_gene: TRBV6-4
abundance: -
j_gene: TRBJ2-3
CDR3aa: CARQGARDTDTQYF
CDR3nt: TGTGCCAGACAGGGGGCGAGGGACACAGATACGCAGTATTTT

d_gene: -
v_gene: TRBV19
abundance: -
j_gene: TRBJ1-1
CDR3aa: CASSELGAAMNTEAFF
CDR3nt: TGTGCCAGTAGTGAGCTGGGGGCAGCCATGAACACTGAAGCTTTCTTT

d_gene: TRBD2
v_gene: TRBV24-1
abundance: -
j_gene: TRBJ2-1
CDR3aa: CATTSGRYNEQFF
CDR3nt: TGTGCCACGACTAGCGGGAGATACAATGAGCAGTTCTTC

d_gene: -
v_gene: TRBV3-1/TRBV3-2
abundance: -
j_gene: TRBJ2-3
CDR3aa: CASSPTNLLGTQYF
CDR3nt: TGTGCCAGCAGCCCTACGAACCTCCTAGGTACGCAGTATTTT

d_gene: -
v_gene: TRBV14
abundance: -
j_gene: TRBJ1-4
CDR3aa: CASSPLGGLGEKLFF
CDR3nt: TGTGCCAGCAGCCCCCTCGGGGGGCTCGGGGAAAAACTGTTTTTT

d_gene: -
v_gene: TRBV3-1/TRBV3-2
abundance: -
j_gene: TRBJ2-7
CDR3aa: CASSQVWGAFGYEQYF
CDR3nt: TGTGCCAGCAGCCAAGTTTGGGGCGCCTTCGGGTACGAGCAGTACTTC

d_gene: TRBD1
v_gene: TRBV10-3
abundance: -
j_gene: TRBJ2-7
CDR3aa: CAISDPDRDSAYEQYF
CDR3nt: TGTGCCATCAGTGATCCAGACCGGGACAGCGCCTACGAGCAGTACTTC

d_gene: -
v_gene: TRBV28
abundance: -
j_gene: TRBJ1-5
CDR3aa: CASSPPGWGQPQHF
CDR3nt: TGTGCCAGCAGTCCACCGGGGTGGGGTCAGCCCCAGCATTTT

d_gene: TRBD1
v_gene: TRBV28
abundance: -
j_gene: TRBJ1-2
CDR3aa: CATRGTATFVNGYTF
CDR3nt: TGTGCCACCCGGGGGACAGCGACATTTGTGAATGGCTACACCTTC

d_gene: TRBD2
v_gene: TRBV4-2
abundance: -
j_gene: TRBJ2-7
CDR3aa: CASSQSPGLGGREQYF
CDR3nt: TGTGCCAGCAGCCAATCGCCGGGACTAGGGGGAAGGGAGCAGTACTTC

d_gene: TRBD1
v_gene: TRBV9
abundance: once
j_gene: TRBJ1-2
CDR3aa: CASSVGQGAYGYTF
CDR3nt: TGTGCCAGCAGCGTGGGACAGGGGGCATATGGCTACACCTTC

d_gene: TRBD1
v_gene: TRBV9
abundance: -
j_gene: TRBJ2-1
CDR3aa: CASSVYRGEAPNEQFF
CDR3nt: TGTGCCAGCAGCGTTTACAGGGGGGAAGCACCGAATGAGCAGTTCTTC